These 27 T cell receptor beta chains originate from one sample sequenced in a study of CD8+ T cells in alopecia areata. Indicated treatment: oral pan-JAK inhibitor, 5-10 mg twice daily. cDNA prepared by RNA extraction and subsequent reverse transcription served as the template for sequencing. Clones were read by immunoSEQ multiplex PCR, and TCRdb kept only the in-frame ones, dropping some. The sample records some 110,000 clones, 58% being singletons. Sample: CD8+ T cells sorted from blood, taken at week 4, from a patient treated with tofacitinib. The receptor set was obtained from a human donor with alopecia areata.

This clone was found once. V usage is TRBV13 and J usage is TRBJ1-2; perhaps TRBD1 as D (5 bases). Germline V gene data show CDR1 as PRHDT and CDR2 as FYEKMQ (reference sequence). The CDR3 length is 12 residues. The V and J ends lost 5 bases and 6 bases respectively, with 10 bases between them. The CDR3 loop reads CASSPGGNGYTF. For the CDR3, the DNA is TGTGCCAGCAGCCCGGGGGGGAATGGCTACACCTTC.

The chain couples TRBV27 to TRBJ2-7, with 8 bases matching TRBD2. Trimming took 6 bases from V and 3 from J; bases not matched to a gene: 7. Germline V lookup: CDR1 MNHEY, CDR2 SMNVEV (reference sequence). The CDR3 consists of 14 residues. The CDR3 region is CASSWTAGGYEQYF. The CDR3 DNA follows: TGTGCCAGCAGCTGGACGGCGGGGGGCTACGAGCAGTACTTC.

The J gene is TRBJ2-7, the V gene TRBV29-1; D is ambiguous. Germline V lookup: CDR1 SQVTM, CDR2 ANQGSEA. There are 12 residues in the CDR3. V was clipped by 2 bases and J by 7 bases, with 12 bases between them. CDR3 protein: CSVELDLGEQYF. The DNA for the CDR3 is TGCAGCGTTGAACTGGATCTCGGGGAGCAGTACTTC.

V usage is TRBV27 and J usage is TRBJ2-1; D perhaps matches TRBD1 (6 bases). The CDR3 sequence is 15 residues long. Per germline, CDR1 MNHEY and CDR2 SMNVEV (reference sequence). The V end was cut by 1 base, the J end by 4 bases, with 11 bases between. In DNA, the CDR3 is TGTGCCAGCAGTTTATGGGGGCTCCGATACAATGAGCAGTTCTTC. Translating it yields CASSLWGLRYNEQFF.

The V gene is TRBV19, the J gene TRBJ1-2; D might be TRBD1 (5 bases). V lost 7 bases and J 8 bases, leaving 11 bases between the germline ends. Germline CDR1 and CDR2: LNHDA and SQIVND (reference sequence). This CDR3 contains 11 residues. As DNA, the CDR3 is TGTGCCAGTATCGGAGCAGGGGGCTACACCTTC. Its protein is CASIGAGGYTF.

This clone was picked up one time. This chain uses TRBV27 with TRBJ1-4, with 8 bases identical to TRBD1. Germline lookup yields CDR1 MNHEY and CDR2 SMNVEV (reference sequence). The CDR3 spans 13 residues. J was trimmed by 4 bases and V by 8 bases; bases with no gene match: 3. The CDR3 DNA follows: TGTGCCAGCCGGGACAGGATTAATGAAAAACTGTTTTTT. As protein: CASRDRINEKLFF.

V usage is TRBV30 and J usage is TRBJ2-1; 7 nucleotides align to TRBD2. Looked up from germline, CDR1 is GTSNPN and CDR2 is SVGIG (reference sequence). Trimming took 4 bases from V and 7 from J; bases not matched to a gene: 7. The CDR3 is made up of 13 amino acids. The chain's CDR3 is CAWTSGSGNEQFF. CDR3 nucleotides: TGTGCCTGGACTAGCGGTTCGGGGAATGAGCAGTTCTTC.

This clone was counted only a few times. The J gene is TRBJ1-3, the V gene TRBV9, with D possibly matching TRBD1 (5 bases). Trimming left V 0 bases short and J 0 bases short, with 7 bases between. CDR3 length: 15 residues. CDR1 SGDLS and CDR2 YYNGEE come from the germline V gene. The CDR3 bases are TGTGCCAGCAGCGTAGACAGGCTCTCTGGAAACACCATATATTTT. Protein product: CASSVDRLSGNTIYF.

The chain combines TRBV7-9 with TRBJ1-2; D is ambiguous. V was cut by 5 bases and J by 2 bases, with 6 bases left in between. CDR1 and CDR2 (germline): SEHNR, FQNEAQ (reference sequence). CDR3 length equals 12 residues. CDR3 coding DNA: TGTGCCAGCAGCGGTGACAACTATGGCTACACCTTC. This codes for CASSGDNYGYTF.

This chain joins TRBV29-1 and TRBJ2-1, with 16 bases matching TRBD2. J was trimmed by 0 bases and V by 0 bases; bases with no gene match: 5. The CDR3 runs to 19 residues. Germline V gene data show CDR1 as SQVTM and CDR2 as ANQGSEA. CDR3 coding DNA: TGCAGCGTTGAAGATCTGGGACTAGCGGGGGGGCTCTCCTACAATGAGCAGTTCTTC. Protein: CSVEDLGLAGGLSYNEQFF.

The chain combines TRBV23-1 with TRBJ1-6; D uncertain. Being an ORF, TRBV23-1 has a function that is uncertain. V lost 7 bases and J 7 bases, leaving 5 bases between the germline ends. The CDR3 length is 11 residues. The CDR3 nucleotides read TGCGCCAGCAAAATGAATTCACCCCTCCACTTT. This translates into CASKMNSPLHF.

Concerning this clone: The same CDR3 arises from other DNA sequences in this sample as well. This chain uses TRBV30 with TRBJ1-5; D is uncertain. CDR1 is GTSNPN, CDR2 SVGIG, per germline (reference sequence). Trimming cost V 0 bases and J 7 bases, with 10 bases left between them. The CDR3 runs 13 residues. CDR3 residues: CAWSVGGEQPQHF. In nucleotides, the CDR3 is TGTGCCTGGAGTGTTGGAGGCGAACAGCCCCAGCATTTT.

DNA of the CDR3: TGTGCCAGCAGCTTAGCAACGGGACTGTTGACCTACGAGCAGTACTTC. Translation gives CASSLATGLLTYEQYF. The rearrangement joins TRBV7-9 to TRBJ2-7; TRBD2 is a possible D gene (6 bases). V was cut by 0 bases and J by 2 bases, with 14 bases left in between. CDR3 length equals 16 residues. Germline V CDR1 and CDR2: SEHNR, FQNEAQ (reference sequence).

This sequence joins TRBV29-1 and TRBJ1-2, with TRBD1 identical over 9 bases. V was clipped by 7 bases and J by 4 bases; unmatched bases: 4. The CDR3 has 12 amino acids. Germline-derived CDR1 and CDR2 are SQVTM and ANQGSEA. The chain's CDR3 is CSARGQGYGYTF. CDR3 sequence (DNA): TGCAGCGCCCGGGGACAGGGCTATGGCTACACCTTC.

This clone was observed a handful of times. The chain uses TRBV10-3 and TRBJ2-5; D not certain. The CDR3 spans 11 residues. CDR1 is ENHRY, CDR2 SYGVKD, per germline. The V end lost 0 bases, the J end lost 5 bases, and 1 base lay between the germline ends. The CDR3 reads CAISESETQYF. The CDR3 DNA reads as TGTGCCATCAGTGAGTCGGAGACCCAGTACTTC.

This clone was found a few times. CDR3 amino acids: CSADGPTDQETQYF. The CDR3 DNA reads TGCAGCGCCGATGGGCCGACAGACCAAGAGACCCAGTACTTC. This chain links TRBV29-1 with TRBJ2-5, with a tentative D call TRBD1 (5 bases). V gave up 7 bases and J gave up 0 bases, with 15 bases separating them. Germline CDR1 SQVTM, CDR2 ANQGSEA. The CDR3 extends over 14 amino acids. The full variable domain, in which reference TRBV29-1 and TRBJ2-5 provide the parts outside the CDR3, is SAVISQKPSRDICQRGTSLTIQCQVDSQVTMMFWYRQQPGQSLTLIATANQGSEATYESGFVIDKFPISRPNLTFSTLTVSNMSPEDSSIYLCSADGPTDQETQYFGPGTRLLVL.

The chain uses TRBV5-6 and TRBJ2-1; the D is unclear. The V gene's germline CDR1 is SGHDT and CDR2 YYEEEE. The V and J ends lost 0 bases and 2 bases respectively, with 9 bases between them. The length of the CDR3 is 15 residues. In DNA, the CDR3 is TGTGCCAGCAGCTTGGCGGCTACAACCTACAATGAGCAGTTCTTC. Translating gives CASSLAATTYNEQFF.

With regard to this clone: The sample holds other DNA sequences that translate to the same CDR3. V gene TRBV7-9 combines with J gene TRBJ1-1, with TRBD1 as a possible D gene (5 bases). This CDR3 comprises 13 residues. V lost 5 bases and J lost 4, with 11 bases in between. Germline V gene sequence: CDR1 SEHNR, CDR2 FQNEAQ (reference sequence). This CDR3 reads CASSPPGGTEAFF. As DNA, the CDR3 is TGTGCCAGCAGCCCCCCTGGGGGCACTGAAGCTTTCTTT.

A few counts support this clone. J is TRBJ2-7 and V is TRBV7-9, with D possibly TRBD2 on 5 matching bases. Trimming removed 7 bases from V and 5 bases from J, with 12 bases in between. This CDR3 spans 12 amino acids. Germline-derived CDR1 and CDR2 are SEHNR and FQNEAQ (reference sequence). The CDR3 region is CASKARGDEQYF. As DNA, the CDR3 is TGTGCCAGCAAGGCTCGGGGTGACGAGCAGTACTTC.

J is TRBJ2-7 and V is TRBV13; a possible D gene is TRBD1 (5 bases). This CDR3 has 14 amino acids. V lost 0 bases, J lost 5 bases, and 11 bases lay in between. Germline lookup yields CDR1 PRHDT and CDR2 FYEKMQ (reference sequence). CDR3 amino acids: CASSLGRQFDEQYF. The CDR3 region has the DNA TGTGCCAGCAGCTTAGGCCGACAGTTTGACGAGCAGTACTTC.

In its sample, this clone was seen a few times. The V call is TRBV30, the J call TRBJ1-1; no reliable D call. The V end was cut by 5 bases, the J end by 4 bases, with 17 bases between. CDR1 and CDR2 from the germline V gene are GTSNPN and SVGIG (reference sequence). This CDR3 has 14 residues. CDR3 amino acids: CAWGPTGLLTEAFF. CDR3 nucleotides: TGTGCCTGGGGGCCGACCGGGTTGCTCACTGAAGCTTTCTTT.

CDR3 protein: CASSTSNEQFF. CDR3 bases: TGTGCCAGCAGTACCTCCAATGAGCAGTTCTTC. J is TRBJ2-1 and V is TRBV27, with D hard to call. CDR1 MNHEY and CDR2 SMNVEV come from the germline V gene (reference sequence). V was cut by 5 bases and J by 6 bases, with 5 bases left in between. The CDR3 extends over 11 amino acids.

In its sample, this clone was seen a few times. The CDR3 DNA reads TGTGCCAGCAGCCTGCGACTAGCGGGGTACCAAGAGACCCAGTACTTC. It translates to CASSLRLAGYQETQYF. V is TRBV7-8 and J is TRBJ2-5, with 11 bases matching TRBD2. The CDR3 sequence is 16 residues long. Losses at the gene ends were 5 bases for V and 0 bases for J; bases not matched to a gene: 5. The V gene's germline CDR1 is SGHVS and CDR2 FQNEAQ.

This chain joins TRBV30 and TRBJ1-6; TRBD1 is a possible D gene (5 bases). Germline V gene data show CDR1 as GTSNPN and CDR2 as SVGIG (reference sequence). V was shortened by 0 bases and J by 0 bases, with 9 bases between the two germline ends. The CDR3 runs to 16 residues. The CDR3 DNA reads TGTGCCTGGAGTGTCGTGGGGGACTCCTATAATTCACCCCTCCACTTT. It translates to CAWSVVGDSYNSPLHF.

The V and J genes are TRBV29-1 and TRBJ1-2, with 8 bases identical to TRBD1. From germline, CDR1 is SQVTM and CDR2 ANQGSEA. The CDR3 consists of 15 residues. V was clipped by 4 bases and J by 7 bases; unmatched bases: 14. Written as DNA, the CDR3 is TGCAGCGTTGTGGGAGGTTGGACAGGGCGGAGTGGCTACACCTTC. It encodes CSVVGGWTGRSGYTF.

This clone has more than one count but fewer than ten. V gene TRBV7-8 combines with J gene TRBJ2-1, with D perhaps TRBD2 (6 bases). Germline values: CDR1 SGHVS, CDR2 FQNEAQ. V was cut by 1 base and J by 4 bases, with 14 bases left in between. This CDR3 comprises 16 residues. This CDR3 reads CASSLGLGGAYNEQFF. In DNA, the CDR3 is TGTGCCAGCAGCTTAGGTTTAGGAGGGGCTTACAATGAGCAGTTCTTC.

The rearrangement joins TRBV9 to TRBJ2-5, with 7 nucleotides matching TRBD2. Germline trimming cut 3 bases from V and 3 bases from J; bases unmatched to any gene: 11. The CDR3 is made up of 16 amino acids. The germline CDR1 and CDR2 sequences are SGDLS and YYNGEE. Written as DNA, the CDR3 is TGTGCCAGCAGCGGGGGAAAGACTAGCACCGAAGAGACCCAGTACTTC. It encodes CASSGGKTSTEETQYF. The full variable domain, in which reference TRBV9 and TRBJ2-5 provide the parts outside the CDR3, is DSGVTQTPKHLITATGQRVTLRCSPRSGDLSVYWYQQSLDQGLQFLIQYYNGEERAKGNILERFSAQQFPDLHSELNLSSLELGDSALYFCASSGGKTSTEETQYFGPGTRLLVL.